This record concerns one TCR beta chain sequence. Many counts were recorded for this clone. The specificity of this receptor is unknown. Nothing much larger sits one base from this clone, and base qualities are not available. All of the isolated RNA was reverse transcribed with the High Capacity cDNA Reverse Transcription Kit, so expressed TCRB transcripts were sequenced. Naive, central memory and regulatory T cell samples underwent deep immunoSEQ sequencing, averaging about 3.57 million total reads per sample. Sorted cells were lysed in RLT buffer, and RNA was extracted using DNase-treated RNeasy Micro or Mini kits according to cell number. Each cell subset was processed on its own to prevent cross-contamination, while patient and healthy donor samples were processed together. Using the immunoSEQ multiplex PCR, TCRB sequences were amplified from cDNA into 87-bp fragments spanning the CDR3 region. Sequencing of the amplicons was performed on the Illumina HiSeq platform. Per the source publication's procedure: Synthetic template baselines were used to correct PCR bias computationally, reads within Hamming distance 2 were collapsed together, and singletons that could not be merged were discarded. By aligning reads against IMGT, V, D and J genes, CDR3 length, and insertions or deletions at six rearrangement sites were assigned. Within each subset, clonotype counts were normalized to sorted cell number, after which true diversity and Gini coefficients were computed with the tcR R package. The overlap coefficient, calculated on TCRB nucleotide sequences, was used to measure repertoire sharing. This immuneACCESS table, as held by TCRdb, lists in-frame sequences with V and J called but not all clones. Of the missing ones, under half trace to an unresolved V gene in checked studies; the others have no known cause. D and trimming come from the DNA, and the V and J calls and clone size come from that table. Here the sample has 130,000 or so clones; roughly 10% occur a single time. Clones ranked in the top ten supply 0.65% to 0.75% of the sample.

This entry comes from a study of beta chain features in type 1 diabetes (dated by TCRdb to 2017 to 2018). In terms of the full investigation: Mean age, gender distribution, total cell number and subset yield did not differ between patients and healthy donors. A total of around 100 million sorted cells were examined across all samples, and RNA yield correlated strongly with the number of cells per subset. The study compared TCRB repertoires of sorted circulating CD4+ T cell subsets between recently diagnosed type 1 diabetes patients and matched healthy donors. Regulatory and stem cell-like memory subsets were isolated from only 8 patients and roughly eight healthy donors, whereas naive and central memory subsets came from all 30 or so donors.

The CDR3 goes from the cysteine to the phenylalanine over 14 residues. CDR3 DNA is the only sequence kept; it has 42 bases, read in frame from the first base. CDR1 and CDR2 are read off the germline V gene (reference sequence) as SEHNR and FQNEAQ. Relative to germline, V is 3 bases shorter and J is 0 bases shorter, with 7 bases between their ends. Each donor gave one peripheral blood draw, averaging roughly 120 mL, which was collected into heparinised tubes. A BD FACSAria II was used to sort naive, central memory, regulatory and stem cell-like memory CD4+ T cells with a panel that included CD45RO, CCR7, CD25, CD127, CD95 and CD27. A purity above 95% was achieved for all sorted populations. PBMCs were separated immediately by Lymphoprep density gradient centrifugation and were stained directly, without being cultured. To minimize batch effects, samples were stained and sorted in pairs, one healthy donor with one patient per experiment.

Study-wide findings and limitations: Because cDNA was sequenced instead of genomic DNA, highly expressing activated cells could be over-represented, though the groups showed no difference in activation or CD3 levels. Only small numbers of individuals were included in the HLA sub-analyses, which left unresolved whether HLA type had any influence on TCRB rearrangement. A moderate but significant shortening of TCRB CDR3 length was observed in type 1 diabetes patients in all four CD4+ subsets. Naive, central memory and regulatory TCRB repertoires appeared to be more similar among patients than among healthy donors. PCR might favor shorter templates, but patient and control samples were amplified and corrected together, so any skew would affect both groups equally. Fewer insertions and more nucleotide deletions at VDJ recombination sites were observed in patients with type 1 diabetes, implying thymic rearrangement abnormalities.

The sequence links TRBV7-9 to TRBJ2-3; the D gene is perhaps TRBD2, from 5 matching bases. This clonotype was sampled from a man between 25 and 39 years old with type 1 diabetes. The sequencing input was central memory CD4+ T cells from blood. The DNA reads as follows: TGTGCCAGCAGCTTCGGCGGGAGCACAGATACGCAGTATTTT. Translated, it reads CASSFGGSTDTQYF.